The clone carrying this T cell receptor beta chain was recorded a few times. What it binds is not known. CDR3 length: 15 residues. V lost 5 bases to trimming and J lost 6 bases, with 17 bases between them. The data were obtained in a study of identical twins. Overall study findings and caveats: Excess low generation probability was seen in twin-shared out-of-frame alpha sequences. A lower insertion count was a feature of abundant cord blood beta clonotypes, with no such feature in memory repertoires. In beta out-of-frame sequences, the excess sharing between twins was weaker.

In TCRdb, the 5' RACE reads were re-called with MiXCR into one record per CDR3 protein. This sample has 700,000 to 950,000 distinct CDR3 sequences; around an eighth occur once, and the top ten carry around 1.5%. This same sample was also part of a study on yellow fever vaccine responses in identical twins. That paper adds: A vaccine T cell response that seemed partly convergent and partly personalized was reported in twins.

The sequenced sample was PBMCs. The receptor's source is a woman younger than 30 in good health. This chain uses TRBV12-3 or TRBV12-4 with TRBJ2-1; D tentatively fits TRBD1 or TRBD2 (6 bases each). Here the CDR3 DNA reads TGTGCCAGCAGTCGCAATTCTGGGGGGCCCAATGAGCAGTTCTTC. Protein product: CASSRNSGGPNEQFF.